This T cell receptor beta chain was captured by sequencing in a study of monozygotic twins with inflammatory bowel disease. Concerning this clonotype itself: Its specificity is not known.

TCRdb reprocessed the 5' RACE reads, with one entry per CDR3 protein and no DNA. This sample's table reports more than 300,000 distinct CDR3 sequences. Study conclusions and caveats: IBD patients shared fewer clonotypes with other individuals than healthy twins, especially patients with disease activity signs. Healthy co-twins exceeded IBD patients in TCRbeta diversity as measured by inverse Simpson.

The germline gives CDR1 SGHTA, CDR2 FQGNSA. The CDR3 consists of 15 residues. The sequenced material came from blood. The rearrangement links TRBV7-2 to TRBJ1-4. This receptor was identified in a human donor with ulcerative colitis or Crohn's disease, or a healthy co-twin of an affected twin (not recorded which). Here the CDR3 reads CASSQAPGANEKLFF.